The sequence of this T cell receptor beta chain was determined in a study of cytomegalovirus exposure and HLA in healthy donors. Overall study findings and caveats: Roughly even sequencing depth across donors was the assumption behind the presence/absence analyses. The study labeled more than 150 TCR beta chains cytomegalovirus-associated.

The germline CDR1 and CDR2 sequences are LGHNA and YSLEER. The V end was cut by 0 bases, the J end by 0 bases, with 6 bases between. CDR3 size: 15 residues. A multiplex PCR was run with 60 Vbeta primers and 13 Jbeta primers. Study processing details: The count from a later analysis was 70 million to 85 million unique TCR beta chains, approximately 9.9 million of them shared. Sequencing used immunoSEQ multiplex PCR; TCRdb keeps in-frame clones, though not all of them. The V and J calls and clone size come from that table; D and trimming were worked out from the DNA. This sample has 64,000 or so clones, with roughly 67% found just once. Details on this clone: The antigen is not known.

The receptor's source is a man aged 35 to 55 in good health and CMV-seropositive. Material: PBMCs. The V call is TRBV4-3, the J call TRBJ1-3; D is unclear. The chain's CDR3 is CASSQEISSGNTIYF. DNA for the CDR3: TGCGCCAGCAGCCAAGAGATCAGCTCTGGAAACACCATATATTTT.